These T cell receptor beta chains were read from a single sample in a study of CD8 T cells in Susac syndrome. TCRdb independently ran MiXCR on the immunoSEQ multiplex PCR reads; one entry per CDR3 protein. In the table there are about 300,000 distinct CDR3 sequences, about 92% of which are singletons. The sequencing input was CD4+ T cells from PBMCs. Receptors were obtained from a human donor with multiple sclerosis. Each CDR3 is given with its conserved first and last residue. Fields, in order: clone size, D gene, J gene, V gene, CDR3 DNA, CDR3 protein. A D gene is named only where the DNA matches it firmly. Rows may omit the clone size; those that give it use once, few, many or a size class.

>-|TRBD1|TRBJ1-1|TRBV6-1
TGTGCCAGCAGTGAGGGTGGGCAGGGGGACACTGAAGCTTTCTTT
CASSEGGQGDTEAFF
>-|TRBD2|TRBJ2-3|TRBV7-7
TGTGCTAGCAGCTTAGCTCCTAGCGGGAGTAGCACAGATACGCAGTATTTT
CASSLAPSGSSTDTQYF
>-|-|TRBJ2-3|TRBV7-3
TGTGCCAGCAGCGTAGTCCCAACTCGCACAGATACGCAGTATTTT
CASSVVPTRTDTQYF
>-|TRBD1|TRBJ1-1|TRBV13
TGTGCCAGCAGCTCCTCACGCCGACAGGGCCCCACTGAAGCTTTCTTT
CASSSSRRQGPTEAFF
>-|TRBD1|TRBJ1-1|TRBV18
TGTGCCAGCTCACCTTCCCGGACAGGGGACACTGAAGCTTTCTTT
CASSPSRTGDTEAFF
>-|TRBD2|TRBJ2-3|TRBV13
TGTGCCGGCAGCTTAGCGGGGGATAGCACAGATACGCAGTATTTT
CAGSLAGDSTDTQYF
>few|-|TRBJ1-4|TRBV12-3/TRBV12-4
TGTGCCAGCAGCCCGACCGGTGGCCCAAATGAAAAACTGTTTTTT
CASSPTGGPNEKLFF
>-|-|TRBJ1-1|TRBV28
TGTGCCAGCAGGACCTCCCTGGGGGCCACTCAAGCTTTCTTT
CASRTSLGATQAFF
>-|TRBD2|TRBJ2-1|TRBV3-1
TGTGCCAGCAGCCAAGATTGGCTAGCGGGAGGGAATGAGCAGTTCTTC
CASSQDWLAGGNEQFF
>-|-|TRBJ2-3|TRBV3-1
TGTGCCAGCAGCCAAGGCGGGGCGGGCACAGATACGCAGTATTTT
CASSQGGAGTDTQYF
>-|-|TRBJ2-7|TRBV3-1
TGTGCCAGCAGCCACGGGGACCTCTACGAGCAGTACTTC
CASSHGDLYEQYF
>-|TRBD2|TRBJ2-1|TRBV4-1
TGCGCCAGCAGCCAGCCAACTAGCGGGAGATTGGGTGAGCAGTTCTTC
CASSQPTSGRLGEQFF
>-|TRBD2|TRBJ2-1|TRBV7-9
TGTGCCAGCAGCTTCGGGACTAGCGGGAGTCTTGAGCAGTTCTTC
CASSFGTSGSLEQFF
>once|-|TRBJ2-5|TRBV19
TGTGCCAGTAGTATATTAGTAGGGGCTGGGGAGACCCAGTACTTC
CASSILVGAGETQYF
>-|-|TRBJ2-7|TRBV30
TGTGCCTGGAGTGGTCTCGGATGGGAACGGCAGTACTTC
CAWSGLGWERQYF
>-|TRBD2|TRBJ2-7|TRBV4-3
TGCGCCAGCAGCCAATCTGGCGGGAGAGTTCGGTACGAGCAGTACTTC
CASSQSGGRVRYEQYF
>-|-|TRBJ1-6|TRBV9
TGTGCCAGCAGCGCCGAACAGGGCGGGAATTCACCCCTCCACTTT
CASSAEQGGNSPLHF
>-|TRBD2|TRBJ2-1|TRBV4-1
TGCGCCAGCAGCCGGGTGAGGACGGCGGGGGGGGTTAATGAGCAGTTCTTC
CASSRVRTAGGVNEQFF
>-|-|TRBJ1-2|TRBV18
TGTGCCAGCTCACCGTATACCGACAGGCACTATGGCTACACCTTC
CASSPYTDRHYGYTF
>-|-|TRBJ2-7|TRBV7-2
TGTGCCAGCAGCGTGGGACAAGGATACGAGCAGTACTTC
CASSVGQGYEQYF
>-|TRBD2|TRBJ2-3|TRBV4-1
TGCGCCAGCAGCCAAGGGCGGGGGTTCGCGCCCCTAGCCTCGGGTACGCAGTATTTT
CASSQGRGFAPLASGTQYF
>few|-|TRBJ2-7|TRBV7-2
TGTGCCAGCAGCTTAGCGGGATCGGCCTACGAGCAGTACTTC
CASSLAGSAYEQYF
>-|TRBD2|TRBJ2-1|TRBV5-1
TGCGCCAGCAGCCCCGGACTAGCGGGAGCTGAGCAGTTCTTC
CASSPGLAGAEQFF
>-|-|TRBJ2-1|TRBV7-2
TGTGCCAGCAGCTTAATACCGGGGGGCCCCAACAATGAGCAGTTCTTC
CASSLIPGGPNNEQFF
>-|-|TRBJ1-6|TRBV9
TGTGCCAGTACCGGGAGGGCCTGGGGATCACCCCTCCACTTT
CASTGRAWGSPLHF
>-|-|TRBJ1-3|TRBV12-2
TGTGCAAGTCGCTTTCATCGGTGTCGACAGAGCTCTGGAAACACCATATATTTT
CASRFHRCRQSSGNTIYF
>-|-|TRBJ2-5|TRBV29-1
TGCAGCGTTGGCCCCCTTTACTTC
CSVGPLYF
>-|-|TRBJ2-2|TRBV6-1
TGTGCCAGCAAGCAGGGATACACCGGGGAGCTGTTTTTT
CASKQGYTGELFF